These 21 T cell receptor beta chains came from one sample sequenced in a study of blood T cells in healthy people across ages. The second PCR ran roughly 6 to 11 cycles with a sample-barcoded 5' primer and J-beta primers. From the 5' RACE reads, TCRdb called clonotypes with MiXCR, one entry per CDR3 protein. The sample consists of about 1,800,000 distinct CDR3 sequences, 28% of them appearing once. The sample comprised blood. These receptors were collected from a woman in her twenties or thirties in good health.

This clonotype was observed a few times. The chain carries TRBV14 and TRBJ2-1; D remains unclear. The V end was cut by 0 bases, the J end by 4 bases, with 7 bases between. This CDR3 region has 14 residues. Germline V CDR1 and CDR2: SGHDN, FVKESK. The CDR3 loop reads CASSQDKGYNEQFF. In DNA, the CDR3 is TGTGCCAGCAGCCAAGATAAAGGTTACAATGAGCAGTTCTTC.

The table lists this clonotype with a few counts. The CDR3 reads CASSDGDGNTEAFF. The CDR3 DNA sequence: TGTGCCAGCAGTGACGGGGATGGGAACACTGAAGCTTTCTTT. The J gene is TRBJ1-1, the V gene TRBV27, with D unresolved. The ends were cut back, 5 bases at V and 1 base at J, with 11 bases in the middle. Looked up from germline, CDR1 is MNHEY and CDR2 is SMNVEV (reference sequence). This CDR3 comprises 14 residues.

The V gene is TRBV10-3, the J gene TRBJ2-1, with 11 bases matching TRBD1. In germline, CDR1 is ENHRY, CDR2 SYGVKD. The CDR3 is 13 amino acids. J was trimmed by 8 bases and V by 10 bases; bases with no gene match: 7. For the CDR3, the DNA is TGTGCCACCGCCGGGACAGGGGGGGATGAGCAGTTCTTC. Translating it yields CATAGTGGDEQFF.

This chain joins TRBV12-3 or TRBV12-4 and TRBJ1-5, with 10 bases that match TRBD1. The CDR3 has 15 amino acids. After removal of 3 bases from V and 6 bases from J, the junction contained 5 bases not matched to a gene. CDR3 amino acids: CASSFDRGLCQPQHF. CDR3 coding DNA: TGTGCCAGCAGTTTCGACAGGGGGCTGTGTCAGCCCCAGCATTTT.

This clonotype was seen a few times. It may be a read error: a sequence one base away is much more abundant. V usage is TRBV14 and J usage is TRBJ2-7; D gene unclear. Germline lookup yields CDR1 SGHDN and CDR2 FVKESK. The CDR3 is 15 amino acids. V dropped 5 bases and J dropped 9 bases, with 23 bases sitting between them. The CDR3 nucleotides read TGTGCCAGCAGCGGACGGGCAAAAAAAGGCCACGGGCAGTACTTC. Protein: CASSGRAKKGHGQYF.

The genes are TRBV28 and TRBJ2-5, with D maybe TRBD1 (6 bases). The CDR3 is 14 residues long. The germline V gene has CDR1 MDHEN and CDR2 SYDVKM. The V end was cut by 5 bases, the J end by 11 bases, with 21 bases between. The CDR3 DNA follows: TGTGCCAGCAGTCCCCGTATACAGGGCGATGAGCAGTACTTC. Translated: CASSPRIQGDEQYF.

The genes are TRBV3-1 and TRBJ1-6; 10 bases line up with TRBD1. The CDR3 sequence is 15 residues long. Germline V gene lookup returns CDR1 LGHDT and CDR2 YNNKEL (reference sequence). Losses at the gene ends were 7 bases for V and 9 bases for J; bases not matched to a gene: 9. CDR3 sequence (DNA): TGTGCCAGCACCACCTCCGGGACAGGGGCTTCACCCCTCCACTTT. Its protein product is CASTTSGTGASPLHF.

The V call is TRBV5-5, the J call TRBJ1-2, with 7 bases identical to TRBD1. Unmatched junction bases numbered 4, after V lost 4 bases and J lost 4 bases. There are 13 residues in the CDR3. The germline V gene has CDR1 SGHKS and CDR2 YYEKEE (reference sequence). The CDR3 region has the DNA TGTGCCAGCAGCACCGAGGGGGCCTATGGCTACACCTTC. Protein sequence: CASSTEGAYGYTF.

This clonotype showed up just once. A much larger clone differs by one base, so this may be a read error. The V gene is TRBV20-1, the J gene TRBJ2-7; 10 bases agree with TRBD2. This CDR3 has 15 amino acids. V lost 3 bases to trimming and J lost 7 bases; unmatched junction nucleotides: 12. Germline V gene lookup returns CDR1 DFQATT and CDR2 SNEGSKA (reference sequence). CDR3 region: CSASPASGRAREQYF. The CDR3 nucleotides read TGCAGTGCTAGCCCAGCAAGCGGGAGGGCCAGGGAGCAGTACTTC.

Remarks on this clonotype: With a much larger clone just one base away, this may be a read error. The chain is built from TRBV7-2 and TRBJ2-1; D is undetermined. This CDR3 comprises 13 residues. From germline, CDR1 is SGHTA and CDR2 FQGNSA. Trimming removed 7 bases from V and 5 bases from J, with 12 bases in between. CDR3 sequence (DNA): TGTGCCAGCATAATCCAACCCGACAATGAGCAGTTCTTC. This sequence encodes CASIIQPDNEQFF.

This clonotype occurred many times. The rearrangement uses TRBV5-5 and TRBJ2-7; 7 bases align to TRBD1. The ends lost 4 bases at V and 0 bases at J; junction bases unmatched: 7. The CDR3 contains 15 residues. Germline loops: CDR1 SGHKS, CDR2 YYEKEE (reference sequence). This CDR3 is CASSDGTVGSYEQYF. In DNA, the CDR3 is TGTGCCAGCAGCGACGGGACAGTCGGCTCCTACGAGCAGTACTTC.

This clonotype was observed at least ten times. This rearrangement joins TRBV3-1 to TRBJ1-2; D is unresolved. Trimming left V 4 bases short and J 8 bases short, with 14 bases between. Germline V CDR1 and CDR2: LGHDT, YNNKEL (reference sequence). The CDR3 is 13 amino acids. CDR3 coding DNA: TGTGCCAGCAGCCCGCAAGAAGGCCGCGGCTACACCTTC. This codes for CASSPQEGRGYTF.

This clonotype was seen a handful of times. The CDR3 region is CASSSMGPLGHSEQFF. DNA of the CDR3: TGTGCCAGCAGCTCCATGGGCCCCCTGGGACATTCGGAGCAGTTCTTC. The V call is TRBV7-2, the J call TRBJ2-1, with a tentative D call TRBD1 (6 bases). Trimming removed 4 bases at V and 10 bases at J, with 23 bases between. CDR1 is SGHTA, CDR2 FQGNSA, per germline. The CDR3 runs 16 residues.

The V gene is TRBV6-2 or TRBV6-3, the J gene TRBJ2-7, with 8 bases lining up with TRBD1. V was clipped by 6 bases and J by 3 bases; unmatched bases: 10. There are 15 residues in the CDR3. Germline assignment: CDR1 MNHEY and CDR2 SVGEGT. For the CDR3, the DNA is TGTGCCAGCAGGACAACCGGGACAGGAAACTACGAGCAGTACTTC. Protein: CASRTTGTGNYEQYF.

The chain couples TRBV29-1 to TRBJ1-1; 7 bases agree with TRBD1. The length of the CDR3 is 12 residues. Germline CDR1 is SQVTM and CDR2 is ANQGSEA. The V and J ends lost 4 bases and 3 bases, in that order; junction bases with no gene match: 2. Here the CDR3 reads CSVGQGDTEAFF. CDR3 DNA sequence: TGCAGCGTTGGACAGGGTGACACTGAAGCTTTCTTT.

This clonotype was observed a few times. The genes are TRBV7-2 and TRBJ1-4; TRBD1 aligns across 7 bases. The junction had 10 bases not matched to a gene; V was cut back by 5 bases and J by 4 bases. This CDR3 has 16 amino acids. Germline V gene sequence: CDR1 SGHTA, CDR2 FQGNSA. The CDR3 sequence is CASSTTMTGFNEKLFF. CDR3 DNA sequence: TGTGCCAGCAGCACGACGATGACAGGGTTTAATGAAAAACTGTTTTTT.

This chain joins TRBV28 and TRBJ2-3; either TRBD1 or TRBD2 may supply D (5 bases each). Germline loops: CDR1 MDHEN, CDR2 SYDVKM. CDR3 length: 15 amino acids. V was pared by 8 bases and J by 1 base, with 16 bases between. CDR3: CASCQGTPGTDTQYF. The CDR3 DNA reads TGTGCCAGCTGTCAAGGGACGCCTGGCACAGATACGCAGTATTTT.

This clonotype was observed many times. The chain uses TRBV12-3 or TRBV12-4 and TRBJ2-3, with 7 bases that match TRBD2. J lost 1 base, V lost 5 bases, and 6 bases had no gene match. The CDR3 loop spans 15 amino acids. The CDR3 sequence: CASSPSGMGTDTQYF. In DNA form, the CDR3 reads TGTGCCAGCAGTCCAAGCGGGATGGGCACAGATACGCAGTATTTT.

The rearrangement joins TRBV19 to TRBJ2-3; D is undetermined. Germline V CDR1 and CDR2: LNHDA, SQIVND (reference sequence). Trimming removed 4 bases at V and 1 base at J, with 9 bases between. CDR3 length: 14 residues. The CDR3 region has the DNA TGTGCCAGTAGTAGGAATTTCGGCACAGATACGCAGTATTTT. Amino acid sequence: CASSRNFGTDTQYF.

This clonotype was seen once. The J gene is TRBJ1-6, the V gene TRBV9, with D tentatively TRBD1 (6 bases). Germline CDR1 reads SGDLS; CDR2 reads YYNGEE. CDR3 length equals 15 residues. The V gene lost 4 bases and the J gene lost 5 bases, with 13 bases spanning the gap. CDR3 region: CASSPRGWDNSPLHF. CDR3 in DNA: TGTGCCAGCAGCCCGAGGGGGTGGGATAATTCACCCCTCCACTTT.

At least ten counts were recorded for this clonotype. V gene TRBV6-2 or TRBV6-3 combines with J gene TRBJ2-5; TRBD2 agrees at 15 bases. V lost 5 bases and J lost 7; bases outside the gene matches: 2. CDR3 length: 14 residues. CDR1 and CDR2 from the germline V gene are MNHEY and SVGEGT. This CDR3 reads CASSKGLAGGTQYF. In DNA form, the CDR3 reads TGTGCCAGCAGTAAGGGACTAGCGGGAGGGACCCAGTACTTC.